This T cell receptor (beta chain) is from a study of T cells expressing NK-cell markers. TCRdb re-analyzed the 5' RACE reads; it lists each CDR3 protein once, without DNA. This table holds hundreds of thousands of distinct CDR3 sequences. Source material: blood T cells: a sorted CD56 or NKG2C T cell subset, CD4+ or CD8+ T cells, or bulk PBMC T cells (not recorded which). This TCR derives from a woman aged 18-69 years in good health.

Here the CDR3 reads CSASLLAGDTQYF. The chain recombines TRBV29-1 with TRBJ2-3. The CDR3 is made up of 13 amino acids. Germline CDR1 and CDR2: SQVTM and ANQGSEA.